This T cell receptor (beta chain) is from a study of blood T cell repertoires in COVID-19. Looking at the study overall: From the United States, Italy and Spain came samples of acute and convalescent COVID-19.

Looked up from germline, CDR1 is LNHDA and CDR2 is SQIVND (reference sequence). CDR3 size: 16 residues. With 9 bases removed from V and 4 bases from J, the gap between germline ends came to 24 bases. Sequencing used immunoSEQ multiplex PCR; TCRdb keeps in-frame clones, though not all of them. The table lists 200,000 to 250,000 clones, 75% to 90% of them singletons. This chain connects TRBV19 to TRBJ1-2; a weak D match, TRBD1 (6 bases). The receptor was isolated from a man aged 30-40 years who had recovered from COVID-19. The specimen sequenced was peripheral blood. The CDR3 DNA reads TGTGCCAGCAGATACTCCGCCGAGGGGGTGAGCTATGGCTACACCTTC. Protein product: CASRYSAEGVSYGYTF.